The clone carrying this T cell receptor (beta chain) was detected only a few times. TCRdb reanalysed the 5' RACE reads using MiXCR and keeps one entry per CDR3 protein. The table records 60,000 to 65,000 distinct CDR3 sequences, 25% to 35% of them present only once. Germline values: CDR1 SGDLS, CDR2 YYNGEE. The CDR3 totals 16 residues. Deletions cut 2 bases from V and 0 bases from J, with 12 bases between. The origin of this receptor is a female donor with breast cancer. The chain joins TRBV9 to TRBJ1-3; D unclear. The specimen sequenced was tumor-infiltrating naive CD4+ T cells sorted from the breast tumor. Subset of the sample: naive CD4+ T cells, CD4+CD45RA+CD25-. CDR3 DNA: TGTGCCAGCAGCGTCCAGTCGGCGAGCTCTGGAAACACCATATATTTT. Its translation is CASSVQSASSGNTIYF.